The 26 T cell receptor beta chains given below trace back to one sample, sequenced in a study of shared clonotypes between healthy human individuals. Repertoires were generated with immunoSEQ multiplex PCR, while TCRdb's copy carries only in-frame clones and drops some. Of 2 million to 2.5 million clones in the sample, 80% to 95% were seen once. Sequencing used naive CD4+ T cells from PBMCs. Subset described: CD45RA+ positively selected. Receptors originate from a man younger than 30 in good health. Some clones in this sample may be carry-over from other donors' samples.

The gene calls are TRBV19 and TRBJ1-1, with D maybe TRBD1 (5 bases). The CDR3 spans 14 residues. V dropped 6 bases and J dropped 8 bases, with 19 bases sitting between them. Germline CDR1 reads LNHDA; CDR2 reads SQIVND (reference sequence). The CDR3 reads CASSFSGSPGEAFF. In nucleotides, the CDR3 is TGTGCCAGTAGCTTTTCAGGGAGTCCGGGGGAAGCTTTCTTT.

The rearrangement links TRBV28 to TRBJ2-1, with a weak D call TRBD2 (5 bases). The germline V gene has CDR1 MDHEN and CDR2 SYDVKM. This CDR3 is 12 amino acids long. CDR3 region: CAEGDWGNEQFF. CDR3 bases: TGTGCTGAGGGAGACTGGGGCAATGAGCAGTTCTTC.

This chain connects TRBV2 to TRBJ1-2; weak D call: TRBD1 (5 bases). Germline CDR1 reads SNHLY; CDR2 reads FYNNEI. V dropped 4 bases and J dropped 5 bases, with 11 bases sitting between them. This CDR3 region has 13 residues. The CDR3: CASSGDRQYGYTF. The CDR3 DNA is TGTGCCAGCAGTGGAGATCGACAGTATGGCTACACCTTC.

The J gene is TRBJ1-1, the V gene TRBV30, with D perhaps matching TRBD1 (5 bases). Germline CDR1 and CDR2: GTSNPN and SVGIG (reference sequence). The CDR3 spans 13 residues. V was cut by 0 bases and J by 4 bases, with 9 bases left in between. CDR3 bases: TGTGCCTGGAGTGTGGCTGGGACCACTGAAGCTTTCTTT. Translating it yields CAWSVAGTTEAFF.

The J gene is TRBJ1-2, the V gene TRBV6-1, with TRBD1 matching 7 bases. CDR1 is MNHNS, CDR2 SASEGT, per germline. The trim removed 5 bases at V and 3 bases at J, leaving 3 bases unmatched. The CDR3 length is 13 residues. In DNA form, the CDR3 reads TGTGCCAGCAGTACCGACAGGGACTATGGCTACACCTTC. Protein product: CASSTDRDYGYTF.

This sequence joins TRBV7-9 and TRBJ1-4; D unclear. The CDR3 runs to 16 residues. Trimming took off 1 base at V and 8 bases at J, with 17 bases between the two ends. Germline assignment: CDR1 SEHNR and CDR2 FQNEAQ (reference sequence). The CDR3 here is CASSLGVFGVREKLFF. For the CDR3, the DNA is TGTGCCAGCAGCTTAGGGGTATTCGGGGTTCGGGAAAAACTGTTTTTT.

This chain uses TRBV5-5 with TRBJ2-2; D not certain. Deletions cut 4 bases from V and 4 bases from J, with 14 bases between. This CDR3 is built from 15 residues. Germline assignment: CDR1 SGHKS and CDR2 YYEKEE (reference sequence). CDR3 protein: CASSPTRLPTGELFF. CDR3 nucleotides: TGTGCCAGCAGCCCGACGAGGCTACCCACCGGGGAGCTGTTTTTT.

The CDR3 nucleotides read TGTGCCAGCTCCCTGGCTAGCGCCACAGTGGGGTTATACAATGAGCAGTTCTTC. This encodes CASSLASATVGLYNEQFF. The rearrangement joins TRBV18 to TRBJ2-1, with D tentatively TRBD2 (6 bases). The V gene lost 6 bases and the J gene lost 4 bases, with 25 bases spanning the gap. Looked up from germline, CDR1 is KGHSH and CDR2 is LQKENI. This CDR3 spans 18 amino acids.

A remark on this clone: The sample holds other DNA sequences that translate to the same CDR3. This sequence joins TRBV5-1 and TRBJ1-1, with a tentative D call TRBD1 (5 bases). Germline V gene sequence: CDR1 SGHRS, CDR2 YFSETQ. V gave up 1 base and J gave up 1 base, with 8 bases separating them. This CDR3 contains 14 residues. CDR3 in DNA: TGCGCCAGCAGCTTGCAGGGAGGGAACACTGAAGCTTTCTTT. Its protein product is CASSLQGGNTEAFF.

This clone was detected only a few times. The J gene is TRBJ1-2, the V gene TRBV19; no reliable D call. Between the trimmed V and J ends, which lost 5 bases and 7 bases, there was a span of 14 bases. The length of the CDR3 is 13 residues. CDR1 is LNHDA and CDR2 is SQIVND in the germline V gene (reference sequence). The CDR3 nucleotides read TGTGCCAGTAGTCTATCGACCGGACTTGGCTACACCTTC. It is translated as CASSLSTGLGYTF. Based on the CDR3 plus reference TRBV19 and TRBJ1-2, the full variable domain is DGGITQSPKYLFRKEGQNVTLSCEQNLNHDAMYWYRQDPGQGLRLIYYSQIVNDFQKGDIAEGYSVSREKKESFPLTVTSAQKNPTAFYLCASSLSTGLGYTFGSGTRLTVV.

The chain combines TRBV7-3 with TRBJ2-2; no reliable D call. V gave up 0 bases and J gave up 3 bases, with 8 bases separating them. From germline, CDR1 is SGHTA and CDR2 FQGTGA. The CDR3 consists of 15 residues. Here the CDR3 reads CASSLTRSDTGELFF. The CDR3 coding sequence is TGTGCCAGCAGCTTAACCAGGTCGGACACCGGGGAGCTGTTTTTT. The complete variable domain, with remaining parts taken from reference TRBV7-3 and TRBJ2-2, reads GAGVSQTPSNKVTEKGKYVELRCDPISGHTALYWYRQSLGQGPEFLIYFQGTGAADDSGLPNDRFFAVRPEGSVSTLKIQRTERGDSAVYLCASSLTRSDTGELFFGEGSRLTVL.

The chain carries TRBV28 and TRBJ2-1; D is possibly TRBD1 or TRBD2 (5 bases each). The germline V and J ends were trimmed by 6 bases and 8 bases, with 29 bases remaining between them. Looked up from germline, CDR1 is MDHEN and CDR2 is SYDVKM. The CDR3 runs to 18 residues. The CDR3 DNA follows: TGTGCCAGCAGGCCAACCCGCTTAAGTGCCGGGGCGATGGATGAGCAGTTCTTC. It is translated as CASRPTRLSAGAMDEQFF.

This chain connects TRBV11-2 to TRBJ2-7; tentatively, D is TRBD2 (6 bases). Germline V gene data show CDR1 as SGHAT and CDR2 as FQNNGV. CDR3 length: 15 amino acids. V was shortened by 4 bases and J by 6 bases, with 19 bases between the two germline ends. CDR3 DNA sequence: TGTGCCAGCAGCTACACCGGGACTCAACGATCCGAGCAGTACTTC. It codes for CASSYTGTQRSEQYF.

The J gene is TRBJ1-5, the V gene TRBV4-2; D is undetermined. The CDR3 spans 14 residues. Germline V gene lookup returns CDR1 LGHNA and CDR2 YNFKEQ. The ends were cut back, 0 bases at V and 9 bases at J, with 12 bases in the middle. The CDR3 nucleotides read TGTGCCAGCAGCCAAGATCGGGCCATGTGGCCCCAGCATTTT. It specifies CASSQDRAMWPQHF.

The rearrangement uses TRBV30 and TRBJ2-3; no firm D call. The V end lost 2 bases, the J end lost 1 base, and 16 bases lay between the germline ends. CDR3 length: 16 residues. The germline V gene has CDR1 GTSNPN and CDR2 SVGIG (reference sequence). CDR3 bases: TGTGCCTGGAGTTCCCATCAATATGGAGGCACAGATACGCAGTATTTT. Protein: CAWSSHQYGGTDTQYF.

The chain uses TRBV9 and TRBJ2-4; D is possibly TRBD2 (5 bases). CDR3 length: 13 residues. Trimming took off 1 base at V and 9 bases at J, with 11 bases between the two ends. Germline V gene sequence: CDR1 SGDLS, CDR2 YYNGEE. CDR3 nucleotide sequence: TGTGCCAGCAGCGTATCCCCGGGGAGCATTCAGTACTTC. Translated, it gives CASSVSPGSIQYF.

V and J are TRBV5-1 and TRBJ2-3, with D tentatively TRBD1 (6 bases). From germline, CDR1 is SGHRS and CDR2 YFSETQ. CDR3 length equals 16 residues. Trimming stripped 4 bases from V and 4 bases from J, with 19 bases between. For the CDR3, the DNA is TGCGCCAGCAGCCCCCTGGACAGTTTTCCCCCAGATACGCAGTATTTT. This translates into CASSPLDSFPPDTQYF.

V usage is TRBV19 and J usage is TRBJ2-1; 12 bases match TRBD1. This CDR3 spans 16 amino acids. Unmatched junction bases numbered 8, after V lost 3 bases and J lost 8 bases. CDR1 is LNHDA, CDR2 SQIVND, per germline (reference sequence). CDR3 loop: CASSMVGDRGLYEQFF. CDR3 DNA sequence: TGTGCCAGTAGTATGGTGGGGGACAGGGGGCTTTATGAGCAGTTCTTC.

The V call is TRBV4-2, the J call TRBJ2-7; TRBD2 is a possible D gene (5 bases). Per germline, CDR1 LGHNA and CDR2 YNFKEQ. The CDR3 runs 14 residues. With 0 bases removed from V and 2 bases from J, the gap between germline ends came to 8 bases. In nucleotides, the CDR3 is TGTGCCAGCAGCCAAGAAGGACTCACCTACGAGCAGTACTTC. It specifies CASSQEGLTYEQYF.

The rearrangement uses TRBV10-3 and TRBJ2-1; no reliable D call. Germline V gene sequence: CDR1 ENHRY, CDR2 SYGVKD. This CDR3 contains 11 residues. The V end lost 9 bases, the J end lost 6 bases, and 9 bases lay between the germline ends. CDR3 region: CAIRGGNEQFF. CDR3 sequence (DNA): TGTGCCATTCGCGGCGGCAATGAGCAGTTCTTC.

V is TRBV9 and J is TRBJ2-2; tentatively, D is TRBD1 (5 bases). Germline lookup yields CDR1 SGDLS and CDR2 YYNGEE. The CDR3 sequence is 15 residues long. The V end was cut by 3 bases, the J end by 0 bases, with 9 bases between. In DNA, the CDR3 is TGTGCCAGCAGCGGGCAGGGAACGAACACCGGGGAGCTGTTTTTT. It encodes CASSGQGTNTGELFF.

This chain links TRBV6-1 with TRBJ2-7; perhaps D is TRBD1 or TRBD2 (5 bases each). This CDR3 has 13 residues. Trimming cost V 6 bases and J 2 bases, with 11 bases left between them. CDR1 and CDR2 (germline): MNHNS, SASEGT. This CDR3 is CASRRDPPYEQYF. CDR3 DNA sequence: TGTGCCAGCAGAAGGGACCCTCCCTACGAGCAGTACTTC.

The chain recombines TRBV2 with TRBJ2-1, with D possibly matching TRBD2 (5 bases). There are 12 residues in the CDR3. CDR1 SNHLY and CDR2 FYNNEI come from the germline V gene. V was clipped by 8 bases and J by 5 bases, with 10 bases between them. CDR3 in amino acids: CASGGNDNEQFF. CDR3 nucleotide sequence: TGTGCCAGCGGAGGTAACGACAATGAGCAGTTCTTC.

Comments on this clone: Other DNA sequences from this sample encode an identical CDR3 as well. The CDR3 DNA reads as TGTGCCAGCAGCTTTGGGGGAGGACAGCCCCAGCATTTT. It yields the protein CASSFGGGQPQHF. The J gene is TRBJ1-5, the V gene TRBV7-2; weak D call: TRBD1 (5 bases). Germline V gene lookup returns CDR1 SGHTA and CDR2 FQGNSA. The CDR3 extends over 13 amino acids. Trimming pared 3 bases from V and 7 bases from J, leaving 10 bases between.

The rearrangement links TRBV6-5 to TRBJ2-3; no clear D gene. This CDR3 has 14 amino acids. Between the trimmed V and J ends, which lost 7 bases and 7 bases, there was a span of 18 bases. Germline CDR1 and CDR2: MNHEY and SVGAGI. The CDR3 reads CASKSPTLLNTQYF. Here the CDR3 DNA reads TGTGCCAGCAAGTCTCCTACCTTATTAAATACGCAGTATTTT.

The J gene is TRBJ2-6, the V gene TRBV10-3; a weak D match, TRBD2 (6 bases). Germline CDR1 and CDR2: ENHRY and SYGVKD. The length of the CDR3 is 14 residues. Trimming took 10 bases from V and 8 from J, leaving 18 bases between them. The CDR3 DNA follows: TGTGCCACGCAATACCGGGACTCTACCAACGTCCTGACTTTC. It yields the protein CATQYRDSTNVLTF.